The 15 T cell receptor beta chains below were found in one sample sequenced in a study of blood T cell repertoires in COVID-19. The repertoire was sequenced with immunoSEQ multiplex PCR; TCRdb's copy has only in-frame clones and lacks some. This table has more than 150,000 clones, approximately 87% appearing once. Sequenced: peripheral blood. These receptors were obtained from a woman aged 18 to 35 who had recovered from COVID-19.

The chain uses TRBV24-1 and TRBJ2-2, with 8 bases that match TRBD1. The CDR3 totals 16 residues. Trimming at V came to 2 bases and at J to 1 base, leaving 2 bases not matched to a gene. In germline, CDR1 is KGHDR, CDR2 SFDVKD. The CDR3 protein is CATSDWTGRNTGELFF. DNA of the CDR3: TGTGCCACCAGTGATTGGACAGGGAGGAACACCGGGGAGCTGTTTTTT.

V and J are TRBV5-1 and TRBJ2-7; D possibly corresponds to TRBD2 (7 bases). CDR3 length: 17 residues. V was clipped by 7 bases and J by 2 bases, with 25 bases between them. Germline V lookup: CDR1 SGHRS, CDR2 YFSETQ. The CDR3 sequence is CASRRVTGGGSTYEQYF. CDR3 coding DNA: TGCGCCAGCCGGAGAGTCACGGGGGGCGGATCTACCTACGAGCAGTACTTC.

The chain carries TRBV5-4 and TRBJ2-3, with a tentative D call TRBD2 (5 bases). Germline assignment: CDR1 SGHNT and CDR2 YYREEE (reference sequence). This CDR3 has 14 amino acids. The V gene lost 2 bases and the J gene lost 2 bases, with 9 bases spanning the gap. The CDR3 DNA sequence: TGTGCCAGCAGCTTTGGACTCTACACAGATACGCAGTATTTT. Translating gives CASSFGLYTDTQYF.

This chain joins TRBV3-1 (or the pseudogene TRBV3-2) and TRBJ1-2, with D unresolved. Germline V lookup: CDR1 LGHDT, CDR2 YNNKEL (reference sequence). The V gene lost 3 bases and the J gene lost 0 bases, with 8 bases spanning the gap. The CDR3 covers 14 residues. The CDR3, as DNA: TGTGCCAGCAGCCACCTGGGCGCTAACTATGGCTACACCTTC. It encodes CASSHLGANYGYTF.

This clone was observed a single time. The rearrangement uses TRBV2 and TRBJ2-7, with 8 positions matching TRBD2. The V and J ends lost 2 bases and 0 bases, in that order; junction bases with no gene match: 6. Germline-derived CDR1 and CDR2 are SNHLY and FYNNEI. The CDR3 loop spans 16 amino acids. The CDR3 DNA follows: TGTGCCAGCAGTGAATGGCGGGGGGAGGGCTCCTACGAGCAGTACTTC. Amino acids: CASSEWRGEGSYEQYF.

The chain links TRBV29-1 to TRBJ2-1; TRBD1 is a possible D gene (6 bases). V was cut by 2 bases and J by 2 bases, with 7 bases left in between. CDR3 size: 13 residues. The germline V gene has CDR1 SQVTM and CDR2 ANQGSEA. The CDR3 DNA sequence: TGCAGCGTTGAAAGGGACACCTACAATGAGCAGTTCTTC. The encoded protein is CSVERDTYNEQFF.

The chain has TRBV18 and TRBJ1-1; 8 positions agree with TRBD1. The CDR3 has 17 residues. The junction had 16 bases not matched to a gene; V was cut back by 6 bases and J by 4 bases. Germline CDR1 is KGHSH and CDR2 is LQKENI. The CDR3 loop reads CASSLLTGALSGTEAFF. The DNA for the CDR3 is TGTGCCAGCTCTCTCCTGACAGGGGCTCTGTCGGGCACTGAAGCTTTCTTT. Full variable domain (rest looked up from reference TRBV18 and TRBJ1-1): NAGVMQNPRHLVRRRGQEARLRCSPMKGHSHVYWYRQLPEEGLKFMVYLQKENIIDESGMPKERFSAEFPKEGPSILRIQQVVRGDSAAYFCASSLLTGALSGTEAFFGQGTRLTVV.

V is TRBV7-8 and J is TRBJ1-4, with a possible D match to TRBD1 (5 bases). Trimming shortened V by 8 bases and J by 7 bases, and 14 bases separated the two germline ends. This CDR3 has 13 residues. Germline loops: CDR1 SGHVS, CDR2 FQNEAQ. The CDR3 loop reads CASRGAVSEKLFF. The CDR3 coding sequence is TGTGCCAGCCGCGGGGCAGTAAGTGAAAAACTGTTTTTT.

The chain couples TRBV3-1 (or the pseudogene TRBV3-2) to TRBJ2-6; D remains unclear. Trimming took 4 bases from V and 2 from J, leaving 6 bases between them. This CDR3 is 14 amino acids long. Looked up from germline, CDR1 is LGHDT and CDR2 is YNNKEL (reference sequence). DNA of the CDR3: TGTGCCAGCAGCCCCGTCGCTGGGGCCAACGTCCTGACTTTC. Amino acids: CASSPVAGANVLTF.

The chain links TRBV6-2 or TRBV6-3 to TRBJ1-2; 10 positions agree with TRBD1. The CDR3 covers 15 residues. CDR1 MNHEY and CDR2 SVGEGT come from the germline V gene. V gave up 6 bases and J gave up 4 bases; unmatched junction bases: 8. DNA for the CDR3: TGTGCCAGCAGCCACCGGGACAGGGGAGTCTATGGCTACACCTTC. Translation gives CASSHRDRGVYGYTF.

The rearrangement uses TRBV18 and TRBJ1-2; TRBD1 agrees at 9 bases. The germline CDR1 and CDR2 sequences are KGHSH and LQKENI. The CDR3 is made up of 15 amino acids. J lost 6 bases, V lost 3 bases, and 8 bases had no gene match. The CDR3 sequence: CASSPRQGVIDGYTF. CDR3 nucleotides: TGTGCCAGCTCACCTAGACAGGGGGTTATAGATGGCTACACCTTC.

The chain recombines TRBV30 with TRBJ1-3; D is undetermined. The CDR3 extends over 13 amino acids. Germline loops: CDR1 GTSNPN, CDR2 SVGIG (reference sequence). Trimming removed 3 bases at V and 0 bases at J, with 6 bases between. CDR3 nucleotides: TGTGCCTGGAGCGGTTACTCTGGAAACACCATATATTTT. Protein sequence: CAWSGYSGNTIYF.

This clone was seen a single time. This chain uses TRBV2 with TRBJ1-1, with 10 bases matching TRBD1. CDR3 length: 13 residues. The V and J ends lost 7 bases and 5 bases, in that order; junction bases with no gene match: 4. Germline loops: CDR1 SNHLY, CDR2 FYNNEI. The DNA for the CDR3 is TGTGCCAGCAAGGACAGGGGGGGGACTGAAGCTTTCTTT. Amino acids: CASKDRGGTEAFF.

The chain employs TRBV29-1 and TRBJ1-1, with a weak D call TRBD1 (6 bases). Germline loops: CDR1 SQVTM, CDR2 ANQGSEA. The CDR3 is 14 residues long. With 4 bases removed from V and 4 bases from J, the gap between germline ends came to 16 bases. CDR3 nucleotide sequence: TGCAGCGTTGCAGGGGTCCTAGGTGGCACTGAAGCTTTCTTT. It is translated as CSVAGVLGGTEAFF.

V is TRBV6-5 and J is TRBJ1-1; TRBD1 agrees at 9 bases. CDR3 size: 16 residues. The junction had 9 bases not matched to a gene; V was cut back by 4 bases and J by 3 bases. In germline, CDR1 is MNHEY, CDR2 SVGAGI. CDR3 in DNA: TGTGCCAGCAGTTCCCCGGGACAGGGAAGGGACACTGAAGCTTTCTTT. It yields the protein CASSSPGQGRDTEAFF.